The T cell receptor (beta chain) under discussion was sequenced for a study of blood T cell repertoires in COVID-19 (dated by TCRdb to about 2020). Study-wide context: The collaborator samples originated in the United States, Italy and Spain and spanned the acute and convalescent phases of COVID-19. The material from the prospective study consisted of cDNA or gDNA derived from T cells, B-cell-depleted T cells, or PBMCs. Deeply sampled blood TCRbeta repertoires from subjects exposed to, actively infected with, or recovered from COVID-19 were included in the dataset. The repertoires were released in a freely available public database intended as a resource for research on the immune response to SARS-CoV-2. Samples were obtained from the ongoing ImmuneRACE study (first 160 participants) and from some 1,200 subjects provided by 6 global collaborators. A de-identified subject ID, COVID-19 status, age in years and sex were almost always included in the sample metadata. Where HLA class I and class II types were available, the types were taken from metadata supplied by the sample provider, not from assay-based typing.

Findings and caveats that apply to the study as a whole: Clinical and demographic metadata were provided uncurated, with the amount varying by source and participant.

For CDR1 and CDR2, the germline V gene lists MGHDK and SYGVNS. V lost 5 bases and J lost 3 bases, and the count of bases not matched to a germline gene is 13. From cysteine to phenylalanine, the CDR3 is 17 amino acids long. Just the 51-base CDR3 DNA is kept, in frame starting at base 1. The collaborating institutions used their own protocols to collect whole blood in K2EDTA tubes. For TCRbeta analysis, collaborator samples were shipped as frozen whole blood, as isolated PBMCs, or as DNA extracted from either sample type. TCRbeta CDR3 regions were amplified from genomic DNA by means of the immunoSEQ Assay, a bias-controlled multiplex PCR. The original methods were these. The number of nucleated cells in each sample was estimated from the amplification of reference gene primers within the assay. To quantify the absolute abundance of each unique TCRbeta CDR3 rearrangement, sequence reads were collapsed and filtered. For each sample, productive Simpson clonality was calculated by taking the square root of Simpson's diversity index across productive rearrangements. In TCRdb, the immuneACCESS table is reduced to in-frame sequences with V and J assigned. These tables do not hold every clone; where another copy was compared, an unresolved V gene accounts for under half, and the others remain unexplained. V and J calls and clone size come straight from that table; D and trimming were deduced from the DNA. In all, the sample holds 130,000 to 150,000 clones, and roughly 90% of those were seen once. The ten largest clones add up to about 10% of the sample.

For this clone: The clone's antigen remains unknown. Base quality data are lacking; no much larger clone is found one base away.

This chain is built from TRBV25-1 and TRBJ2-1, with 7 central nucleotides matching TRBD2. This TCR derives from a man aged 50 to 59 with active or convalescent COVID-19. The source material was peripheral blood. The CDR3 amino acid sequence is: CASSRGSIRDYYNEQFF. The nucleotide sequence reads TGTGCCAGCAGTAGGGGATCTATCAGGGACTACTACAATGAGCAGTTCTTC.